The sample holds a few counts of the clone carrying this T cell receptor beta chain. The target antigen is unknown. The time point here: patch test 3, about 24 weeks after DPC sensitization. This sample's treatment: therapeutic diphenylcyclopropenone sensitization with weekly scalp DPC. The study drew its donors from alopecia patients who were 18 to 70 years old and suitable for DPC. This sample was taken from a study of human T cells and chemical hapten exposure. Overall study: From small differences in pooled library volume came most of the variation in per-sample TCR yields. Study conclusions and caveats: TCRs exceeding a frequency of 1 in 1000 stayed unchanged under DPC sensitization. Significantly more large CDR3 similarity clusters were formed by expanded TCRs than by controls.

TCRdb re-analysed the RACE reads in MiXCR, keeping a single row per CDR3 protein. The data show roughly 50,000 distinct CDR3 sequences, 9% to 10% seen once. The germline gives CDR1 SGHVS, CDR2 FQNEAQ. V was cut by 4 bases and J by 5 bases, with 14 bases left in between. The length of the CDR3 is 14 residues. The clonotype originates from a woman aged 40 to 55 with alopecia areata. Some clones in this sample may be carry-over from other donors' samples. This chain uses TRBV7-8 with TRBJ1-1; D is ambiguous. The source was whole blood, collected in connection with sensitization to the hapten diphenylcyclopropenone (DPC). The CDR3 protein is CASSSYKGSTEAFF. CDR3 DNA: TGTGCCAGCAGCTCGTATAAGGGATCTACTGAAGCTTTCTTT.